This T cell receptor (beta chain) was identified during a study of T-cell reconstitution after alpha-beta-depleted transplantation in children. The study's findings and limits: Several hundred expanded graft clones reportedly supplied alpha-beta T cells about two months after transplant. The main origin of T-cell counts and diversity one year after transplant was newly produced T cells. The origin of high day-60 TCRbeta diversity in some patients lay in surviving recipient T cells and thymic progenitors.

Germline CDR1 and CDR2: MNHEY and SVGAGI. Trimming shortened V by 6 bases and J by 10 bases, and 21 bases separated the two germline ends. The CDR3 covers 14 residues. This clonotype was counted many times. What it binds is not known. The TCRbeta library was prepared with unique molecular identifiers. TCRdb used MiXCR to reprocess the PCR reads, holding one entry per CDR3 protein. The table lists about 180,000 distinct CDR3 sequences, roughly 10% of them singletons. This receptor was obtained from a boy between 2 and 15 years old with acute myeloid leukemia, due to receive a stem cell transplant. This sample comprised PBMCs, obtained before TCRalphabeta/CD19-depleted stem cell transplant. The rearrangement joins TRBV6-5 to TRBJ1-1; D is uncertain. The CDR3 nucleotides read TGTGCCAGCAGGCCGGGAGCGGACCCATACGGAGCTTTCTTT. Encoded protein: CASRPGADPYGAFF.